This T cell receptor (beta chain) was identified during a study of blood T cell repertoires in COVID-19. Study at large: Collection of acute and convalescent COVID-19 samples took place in the United States, Italy and Spain. Sources were T cells, B-cell-depleted T cells, or PBMCs; the material itself was cDNA or gDNA.

Trimming left V 6 bases short and J 10 bases short, with 13 bases between. Germline loops: CDR1 MDHEN, CDR2 SYDVKM. This CDR3 has 12 residues. As originally analysed: Reference gene primers were amplified, and this amplification served to estimate nucleated cell counts. Generated by immunoSEQ multiplex PCR, the TCRdb table keeps only in-frame clones and is missing some. The V and J calls and clone size come from that table; D and trimming were worked out from the DNA. This table holds about 46,000 clones, around 83% found once. This clone showed up just a few times. This TCR was sampled from a man older than 75 with active COVID-19. The J gene is TRBJ1-5, the V gene TRBV28, with D maybe TRBD1 (6 bases). The source material was peripheral blood. In DNA form, the CDR3 reads TGTGCCAGCAGGACGCCAGGGGACCCCCAGCATTTT. This translates into CASRTPGDPQHF.